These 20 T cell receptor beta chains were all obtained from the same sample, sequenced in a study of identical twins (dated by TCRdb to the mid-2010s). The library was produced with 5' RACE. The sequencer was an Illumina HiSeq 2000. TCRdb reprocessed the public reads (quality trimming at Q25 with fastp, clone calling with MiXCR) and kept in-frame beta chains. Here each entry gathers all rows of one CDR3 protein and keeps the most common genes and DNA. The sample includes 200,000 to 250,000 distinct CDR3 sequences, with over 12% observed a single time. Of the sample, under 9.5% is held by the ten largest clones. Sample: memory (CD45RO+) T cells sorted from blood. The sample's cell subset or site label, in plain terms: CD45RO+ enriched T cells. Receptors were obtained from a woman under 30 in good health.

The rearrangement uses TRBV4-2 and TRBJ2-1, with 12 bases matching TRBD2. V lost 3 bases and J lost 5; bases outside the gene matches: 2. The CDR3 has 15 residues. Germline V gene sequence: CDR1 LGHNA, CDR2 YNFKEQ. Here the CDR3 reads CASSHGLAGNNEQFF. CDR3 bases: TGTGCCAGCAGCCATGGACTAGCGGGAAACAATGAGCAGTTCTTC.

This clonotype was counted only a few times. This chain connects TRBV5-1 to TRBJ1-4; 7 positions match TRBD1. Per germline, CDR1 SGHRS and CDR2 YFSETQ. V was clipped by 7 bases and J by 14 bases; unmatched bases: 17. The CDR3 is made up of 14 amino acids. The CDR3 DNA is TGCGCCAGCCGCGAACTCACAGGGGCTCGTACTCTGTTTTTT. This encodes CASRELTGARTLFF.

As DNA, the CDR3 is TGTGCCAGCAGCCAAGATCTGGGCAGCCCTACCGGCTATGGGCAGTACTTC. It yields the protein CASSQDLGSPTGYGQYF. The gene calls are TRBV14 and TRBJ2-7; no firm D call. Trimming cost V 0 bases and J 9 bases, with 24 bases left between them. CDR3 size: 17 residues. Germline V gene data show CDR1 as SGHDN and CDR2 as FVKESK.

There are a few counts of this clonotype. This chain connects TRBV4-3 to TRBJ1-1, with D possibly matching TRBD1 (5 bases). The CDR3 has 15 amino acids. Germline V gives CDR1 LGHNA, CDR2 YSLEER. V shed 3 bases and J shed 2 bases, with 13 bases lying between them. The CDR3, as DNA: TGCGCCAGCAGCCAGATTATTGACAGTAACACTGAAGCTTTCTTT. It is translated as CASSQIIDSNTEAFF.

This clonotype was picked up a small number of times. CDR3 DNA: TGCAGTGCTAGGCCTAGCGCCTCCTACGAGCAGTACTTC. Translating it yields CSARPSASYEQYF. The V call is TRBV20-1, the J call TRBJ2-7, with D maybe TRBD2 (6 bases). Germline CDR1 is DFQATT and CDR2 is SNEGSKA (reference sequence). The V end lost 3 bases, the J end lost 0 bases, and 9 bases lay between the germline ends. The CDR3 consists of 13 residues.

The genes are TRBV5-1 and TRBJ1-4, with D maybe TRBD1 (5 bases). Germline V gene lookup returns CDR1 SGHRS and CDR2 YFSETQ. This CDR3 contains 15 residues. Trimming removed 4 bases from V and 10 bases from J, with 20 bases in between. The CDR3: CASSLRDGVVGKLFF. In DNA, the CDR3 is TGCGCCAGCAGCCTACGGGACGGAGTAGTTGGAAAACTGTTTTTT.

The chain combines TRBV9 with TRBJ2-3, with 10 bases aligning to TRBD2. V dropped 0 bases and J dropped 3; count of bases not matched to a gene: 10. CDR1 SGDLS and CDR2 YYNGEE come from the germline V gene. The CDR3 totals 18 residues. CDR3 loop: CASSVGLAGESLTDTQYF. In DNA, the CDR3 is TGTGCCAGCAGCGTAGGCCTAGCGGGAGAAAGCCTTACAGATACGCAGTATTTT.

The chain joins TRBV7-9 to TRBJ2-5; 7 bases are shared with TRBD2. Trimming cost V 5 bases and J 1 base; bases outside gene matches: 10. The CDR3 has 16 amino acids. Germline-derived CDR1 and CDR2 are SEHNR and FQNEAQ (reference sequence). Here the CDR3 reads CASSDTAGAIQETQYF. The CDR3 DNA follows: TGTGCCAGCAGCGACACGGCGGGAGCCATCCAAGAGACCCAGTACTTC.

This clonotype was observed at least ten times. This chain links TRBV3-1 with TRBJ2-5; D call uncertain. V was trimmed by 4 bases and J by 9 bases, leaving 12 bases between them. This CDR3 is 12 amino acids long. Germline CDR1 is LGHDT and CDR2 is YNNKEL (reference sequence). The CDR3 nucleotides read TGTGCCAGCAGCCCCTTTGAGTCGTCCCAGTACTTC. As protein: CASSPFESSQYF.

The CDR3 nucleotides are TGCAGTGCTAGTATGAAGGGGGTCCCCTCCTATGGCTACACCTTC. Translating it yields CSASMKGVPSYGYTF. The gene calls are TRBV20-1 and TRBJ1-2; maybe TRBD1 (6 bases). CDR1 and CDR2 from the germline V gene are DFQATT and SNEGSKA (reference sequence). Trimming left V 3 bases short and J 4 bases short, with 18 bases between. This CDR3 comprises 15 residues.

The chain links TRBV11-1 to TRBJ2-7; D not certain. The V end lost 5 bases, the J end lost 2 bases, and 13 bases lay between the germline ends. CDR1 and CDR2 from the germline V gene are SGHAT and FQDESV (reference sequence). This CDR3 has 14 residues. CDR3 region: CASSKDGPAYEQYF. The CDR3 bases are TGTGCCAGCAGCAAAGACGGACCGGCCTACGAGCAGTACTTC.

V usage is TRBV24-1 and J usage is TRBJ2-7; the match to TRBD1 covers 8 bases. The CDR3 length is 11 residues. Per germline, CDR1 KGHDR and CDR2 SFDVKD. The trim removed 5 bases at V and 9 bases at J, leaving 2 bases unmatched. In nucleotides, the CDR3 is TGTGCCACCAGTGGACAGGGGTGGCAGTACTTC. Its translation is CATSGQGWQYF.

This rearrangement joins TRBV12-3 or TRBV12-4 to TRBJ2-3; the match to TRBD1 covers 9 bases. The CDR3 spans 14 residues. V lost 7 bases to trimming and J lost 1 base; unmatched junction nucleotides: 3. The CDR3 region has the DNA TGTGCCAGCACCCGGGACAGGGGCACAGATACGCAGTATTTT. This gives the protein CASTRDRGTDTQYF.

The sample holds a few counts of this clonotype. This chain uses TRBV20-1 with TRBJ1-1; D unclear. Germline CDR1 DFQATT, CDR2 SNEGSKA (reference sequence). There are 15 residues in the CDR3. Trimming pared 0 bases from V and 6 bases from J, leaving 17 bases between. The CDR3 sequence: CSARDVEGLAAEAFF. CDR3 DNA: TGCAGTGCTAGAGATGTCGAAGGGTTAGCGGCTGAAGCTTTCTTT.

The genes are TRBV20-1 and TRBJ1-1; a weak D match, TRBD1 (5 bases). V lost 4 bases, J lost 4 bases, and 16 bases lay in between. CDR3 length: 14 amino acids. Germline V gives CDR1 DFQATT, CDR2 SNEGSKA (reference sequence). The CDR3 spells CSANRRGMGTEAFF. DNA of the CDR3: TGCAGTGCTAACCGGAGGGGCATGGGCACTGAAGCTTTCTTT.

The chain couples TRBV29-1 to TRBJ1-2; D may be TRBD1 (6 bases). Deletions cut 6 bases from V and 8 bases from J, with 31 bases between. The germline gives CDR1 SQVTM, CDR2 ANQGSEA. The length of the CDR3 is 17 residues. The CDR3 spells CSVANTAGVLLVGGYTF. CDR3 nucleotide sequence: TGCAGCGTCGCCAATACGGCAGGGGTCCTGCTCGTGGGGGGCTACACCTTC.

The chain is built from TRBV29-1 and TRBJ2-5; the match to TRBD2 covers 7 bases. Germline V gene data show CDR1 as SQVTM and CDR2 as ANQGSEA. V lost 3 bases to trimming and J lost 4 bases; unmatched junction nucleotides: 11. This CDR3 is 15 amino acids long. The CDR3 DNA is TGCAGCGTTGACGGGGGGTTGGATCTGGGAGAGACCCAGTACTTC. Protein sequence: CSVDGGLDLGETQYF.

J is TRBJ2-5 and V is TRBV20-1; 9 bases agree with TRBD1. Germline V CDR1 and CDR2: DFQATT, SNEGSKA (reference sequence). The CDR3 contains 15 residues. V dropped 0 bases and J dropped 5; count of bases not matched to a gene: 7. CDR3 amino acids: CSAREDRGPRETQYF. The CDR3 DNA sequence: TGCAGTGCTAGAGAGGACAGGGGCCCCCGGGAGACCCAGTACTTC.

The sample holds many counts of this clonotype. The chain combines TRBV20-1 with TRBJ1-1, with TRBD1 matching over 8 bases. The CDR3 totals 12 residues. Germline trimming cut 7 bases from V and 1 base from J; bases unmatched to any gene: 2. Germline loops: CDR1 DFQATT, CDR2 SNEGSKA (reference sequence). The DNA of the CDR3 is TGCAGTGTCGGACAGGGGAACACTGAAGCTTTCTTT. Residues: CSVGQGNTEAFF.

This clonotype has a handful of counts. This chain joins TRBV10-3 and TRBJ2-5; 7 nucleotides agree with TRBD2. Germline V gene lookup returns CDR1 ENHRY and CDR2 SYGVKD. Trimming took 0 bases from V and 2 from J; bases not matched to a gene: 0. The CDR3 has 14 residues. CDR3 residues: CAISESRGQETQYF. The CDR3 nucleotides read TGTGCCATCAGTGAGTCGCGGGGGCAAGAGACCCAGTACTTC.